A single sample is the source of the 8 T cell receptor beta chains below, sequenced in a study of blood T cell repertoires in COVID-19. TCRdb's copy holds only in-frame clones and misses some; the assay was immunoSEQ multiplex PCR. The data show around 120,000 clones, 86% seen once. The specimen sequenced was PBMCs or T cells enriched from blood (not recorded which). The receptors originated from a woman aged 50 to 65 who had recovered from COVID-19.

This clone was picked up one time. This chain joins TRBV5-1 and TRBJ2-3; D is unresolved. Germline V gene data show CDR1 as SGHRS and CDR2 as YFSETQ. Deletions cut 2 bases from V and 3 bases from J, with 7 bases between. This CDR3 is built from 13 residues. The CDR3 spells CASSLTVTDTQYF. The CDR3 region has the DNA TGCGCCAGCAGCTTAACAGTGACAGATACGCAGTATTTT.

Only a few counts were recorded for this clone. The J gene is TRBJ2-7, the V gene TRBV6-2 or TRBV6-3; 11 positions match TRBD2. The length of the CDR3 is 14 residues. The V gene's germline CDR1 is MNHEY and CDR2 SVGEGT. V trimming: 5 bases; J trimming: 3 bases; junction bases outside the gene matches: 3. The CDR3 sequence is CASSRLAGLYEQYF. For the CDR3, the DNA is TGTGCCAGCAGTAGACTAGCGGGGCTCTACGAGCAGTACTTC.

This clone appeared once. This sequence joins TRBV11-2 and TRBJ2-3, with D maybe TRBD2 (6 bases). Trimming took off 5 bases at V and 6 bases at J, with 18 bases between the two ends. This CDR3 is built from 15 residues. Germline CDR1 reads SGHAT; CDR2 reads FQNNGV. The CDR3 DNA follows: TGTGCCAGCAGCATGTTACGGGGACTTGAGGATACGCAGTATTTT. It codes for CASSMLRGLEDTQYF.

The chain is built from TRBV6-5 and TRBJ1-2, with 11 bases identical to TRBD1. The CDR3 is 15 residues long. V lost 7 bases, J lost 3 bases, and 7 bases stayed unmatched. CDR1 MNHEY and CDR2 SVGAGI come from the germline V gene. This chain's CDR3 is CASIPGTGGDYGYTF. The DNA of the CDR3 is TGTGCCAGCATCCCCGGGACAGGGGGGGACTATGGCTACACCTTC.

V is TRBV29-1 and J is TRBJ2-7, with 7 nucleotides matching TRBD1. V was clipped by 4 bases and J by 2 bases; unmatched bases: 11. CDR3 length equals 15 residues. Germline V gene data show CDR1 as SQVTM and CDR2 as ANQGSEA. The CDR3 sequence: CSVVVVGDSPYEQYF. CDR3 DNA sequence: TGCAGCGTTGTGGTGGTTGGGGACAGCCCCTACGAGCAGTACTTC.

V gene TRBV27 combines with J gene TRBJ2-7, with D maybe TRBD2 (5 bases). Germline V lookup: CDR1 MNHEY, CDR2 SMNVEV (reference sequence). Trimming cost V 8 bases and J 5 bases, with 22 bases left between them. The CDR3 is 15 amino acids. This chain's CDR3 is CASSWTEDSPNEQYF. The DNA for the CDR3 is TGTGCCAGCTCGTGGACGGAGGATTCCCCTAACGAGCAGTACTTC.

V usage is TRBV19 and J usage is TRBJ2-7; a weak D match, TRBD2 (6 bases). CDR3 length: 14 amino acids. V was shortened by 5 bases and J by 2 bases, with 13 bases between the two germline ends. In germline, CDR1 is LNHDA, CDR2 SQIVND (reference sequence). CDR3 residues: CASSWATGAYEQYF. Written as DNA, the CDR3 is TGTGCCAGTAGTTGGGCGACGGGAGCCTACGAGCAGTACTTC.

In its sample, this clone was seen once. V is TRBV10-3 and J is TRBJ1-4; possible D gene TRBD1, 5 bases. With 10 bases removed from V and 3 bases from J, the gap between germline ends came to 15 bases. CDR1 is ENHRY and CDR2 is SYGVKD in the germline V gene. The CDR3 sequence is 14 residues long. Here the CDR3 reads CATKLGAANEKLFF. For the CDR3, the DNA is TGTGCCACGAAGCTTGGGGCGGCTAATGAAAAACTGTTTTTT.